This is a list of T cell receptor beta chains from one sample in a study of CD4+ T cells in melanoma. The protocol was immunoSEQ multiplex PCR, while the TCRdb copy is restricted to in-frame clones and leaves out a portion. The sample holds roughly 12,000 clones, roughly 69% seen once. Sequencing input: cells from a culture (not recorded whether cultured in vitro). These receptors originate from a human donor with melanoma. Both conserved end residues are part of each CDR3. D genes are given only for firm matches. Rows give clone size only sometimes, using once, few, many, or a class for an expanded clone.

v_call	clone_size	d_call	cdr3_length	j_call	cdr3_nt	cdr3_aa
TRBV14	few	NA	14	TRBJ1-1	TGTGCCAGCAGCCTGCAGGACGGTTACACTGAAGCTTTCTTT	CASSLQDGYTEAFF
TRBV19	NA	TRBD2	15	TRBJ2-3	TGTGCCAGTAGCAGACTAGCGGGGAGCACAGATACGCAGTATTTT	CASSRLAGSTDTQYF
TRBV6-5	NA	NA	14	TRBJ1-5	TGTGCCAGCAGTACCCGCGGGGCGAGGCAGCCCCAGCATTTT	CASSTRGARQPQHF
TRBV29-1	NA	TRBD1	13	TRBJ2-1	TGCAGCTCATCCAGGGGGTCCTACAATGAGCAGTTCTTC	CSSSRGSYNEQFF
TRBV4-1	NA	NA	13	TRBJ2-5	TGCGCCAGCAGCCATCCCGGGCGAGAGACCCAGTACTTC	CASSHPGRETQYF
TRBV6-1	NA	TRBD1	16	TRBJ1-5	TGTGCCAGCAGTGAACCGCAGGGGGCGGACAATCAGCCCCAGCATTTT	CASSEPQGADNQPQHF
TRBV12-5	NA	NA	17	TRBJ1-1	TGTGCTAGTGGTTTGGCCCCATTGGGGCCATCGGCAAGACGAGCTTTCTTT	CASGLAPLGPSARRAFF
TRBV18	NA	TRBD2	16	TRBJ2-7	TGTGCCAGCTCATCAATAGGGACTAGCGGAAACTACGAGCAGTACTTC	CASSSIGTSGNYEQYF
TRBV7-3	NA	NA	17	TRBJ2-1	TGTGCCAGCAGCTTAAGGGGAGGCCCAGGGAGGTACAATGAGCAGTTCTTC	CASSLRGGPGRYNEQFF
TRBV6-6	NA	NA	13	TRBJ1-1	TGTGCCAGCAGTTACTGGGGGGTCACTGAAGCTTTCTTT	CASSYWGVTEAFF
TRBV11-2	medium-sized	NA	13	TRBJ1-1	TGTGCCAGCAGCTTAAGGGGGTCCACTGAAGCTTTCTTT	CASSLRGSTEAFF
TRBV5-5	once	TRBD2	15	TRBJ2-7	TGTGCCAGCAGCTCGCGGACTAGCGGGGGCTACGAGCAGTACTTC	CASSSRTSGGYEQYF